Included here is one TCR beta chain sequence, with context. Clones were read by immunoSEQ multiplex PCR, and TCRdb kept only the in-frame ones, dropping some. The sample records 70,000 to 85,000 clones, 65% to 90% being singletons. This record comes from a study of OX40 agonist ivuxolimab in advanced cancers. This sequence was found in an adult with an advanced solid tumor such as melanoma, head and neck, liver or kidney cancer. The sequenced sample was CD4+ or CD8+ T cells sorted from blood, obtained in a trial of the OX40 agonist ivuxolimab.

DNA of the CDR3: TGTGCCAGCAGCCTTCGAAACACTGAAGCTTTCTTT. Translated: CASSLRNTEAFF. This rearrangement joins TRBV11-2 to TRBJ1-1; D ambiguous. V dropped 5 bases and J dropped 2 bases, with 6 bases sitting between them. Looked up from germline, CDR1 is SGHAT and CDR2 is FQNNGV. The CDR3 runs 12 residues. Looking up the rest from reference TRBV11-2 and TRBJ1-1 gives the full variable domain: EAGVAQSPRYKIIEKRQSVAFWCNPISGHATLYWYQQILGQGPKLLIQFQNNGVVDDSQLPKDRFSAERLKGVDSTLKIQPAKLEDSAVYLCASSLRNTEAFFGQGTRLTVV.